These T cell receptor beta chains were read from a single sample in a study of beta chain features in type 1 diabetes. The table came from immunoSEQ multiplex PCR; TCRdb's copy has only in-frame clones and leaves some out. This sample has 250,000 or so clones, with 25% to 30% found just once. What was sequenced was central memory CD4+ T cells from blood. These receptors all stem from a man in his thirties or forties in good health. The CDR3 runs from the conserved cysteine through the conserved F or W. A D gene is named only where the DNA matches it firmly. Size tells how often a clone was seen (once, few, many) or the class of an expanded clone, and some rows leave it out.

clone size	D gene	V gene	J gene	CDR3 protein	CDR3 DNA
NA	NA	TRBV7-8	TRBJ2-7	CASSFTTVGEQYF	TGTGCCAGCAGCTTCACGACAGTGGGAGAGCAGTACTTC
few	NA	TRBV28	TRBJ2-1	CASIEGDNEQFF	TGTGCCAGCATTGAGGGGGACAATGAGCAGTTCTTC
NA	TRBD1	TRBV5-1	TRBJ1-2	CASSLDQGESYGYTF	TGCGCCAGCAGCTTGGATCAGGGGGAGAGCTATGGCTACACCTTC
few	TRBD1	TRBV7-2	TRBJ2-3	CASSWGQGLGSDTQYF	TGTGCCAGCAGCTGGGGACAGGGCCTTGGGTCAGATACGCAGTATTTT
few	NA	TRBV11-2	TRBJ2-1	CASSSLRGSSYNEQFF	TGTGCCAGCAGCTCCCTTAGAGGGTCTTCCTACAATGAGCAGTTCTTC
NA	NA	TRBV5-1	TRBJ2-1	CASSLLEVNEQFF	TGCGCCAGCAGCTTATTAGAGGTAAATGAGCAGTTCTTC
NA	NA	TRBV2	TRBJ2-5	CATRQSQETQYF	TGTGCCACAAGACAATCCCAAGAGACCCAGTACTTC
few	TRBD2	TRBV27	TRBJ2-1	CASKRAGGNYNEQFF	TGTGCCAGCAAGAGAGCGGGGGGAAACTACAATGAGCAGTTCTTC
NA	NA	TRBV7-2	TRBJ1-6	CASSLAGSRSSYNSPLHF	TGTGCCAGCAGCTTAGCCGGATCGCGAAGCTCCTATAATTCACCCCTCCACTTT
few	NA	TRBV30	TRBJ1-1	CAWSVQANTEAFF	TGTGCCTGGAGTGTACAGGCTAACACTGAAGCTTTCTTT
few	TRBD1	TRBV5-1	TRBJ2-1	CASSFGTGGLVDEQFF	TGCGCCAGCAGCTTCGGGACAGGGGGCTTAGTGGATGAGCAGTTCTTC
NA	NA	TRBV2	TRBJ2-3	CASSALAGPTDTQYF	TGTGCCAGCAGTGCCCTGGCGGGACCCACAGATACGCAGTATTTT
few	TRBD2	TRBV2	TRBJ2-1	CASSSQGLAEEFF	TGTGCCAGCAGTTCGCAGGGACTAGCTGAAGAGTTCTTC
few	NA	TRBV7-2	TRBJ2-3	CASSLDTDTQYF	TGTGCCAGCAGCTTAGATACAGATACGCAGTATTTT
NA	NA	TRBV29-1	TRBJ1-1	CSVEDWGRGTEAFF	TGCAGCGTTGAAGATTGGGGGAGGGGCACTGAAGCTTTCTTT
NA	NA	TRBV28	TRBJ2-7	CASSPNKGRYEQYF	TGTGCCAGCAGTCCGAATAAGGGGAGGTACGAGCAGTACTTC
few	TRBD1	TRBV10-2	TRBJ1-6	CASRDREDSPLHF	TGCGCCAGCAGAGACAGGGAGGACTCACCCCTCCACTTT
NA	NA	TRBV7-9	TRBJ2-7	CASSFLSYEQYF	TGTGCCAGCAGCTTTTTATCGTACGAGCAGTACTTC
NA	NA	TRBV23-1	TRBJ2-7	CASSPPEQEKYEQYF	TGCGCCAGCAGTCCCCCAGAACAGGAGAAGTACGAGCAGTACTTC
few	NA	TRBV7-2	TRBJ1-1	CASSYREGGTEAFF	TGTGCCAGCAGCTACAGGGAGGGCGGCACTGAAGCTTTCTTT
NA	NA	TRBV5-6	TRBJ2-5	CASSPTGPQETQYF	TGTGCCAGCAGCCCGACGGGCCCCCAAGAGACCCAGTACTTC
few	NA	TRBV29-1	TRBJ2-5	CSADPGFQETQYF	TGCAGCGCCGACCCGGGATTCCAAGAGACCCAGTACTTC
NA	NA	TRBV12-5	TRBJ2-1	CASGRSGPQGQFF	TGTGCTAGTGGTCGGTCCGGGCCTCAGGGGCAGTTCTTC
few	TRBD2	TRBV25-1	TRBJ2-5	CASGPSGSNRETQYF	TGTGCCAGCGGACCTAGCGGGAGTAACCGAGAGACCCAGTACTTC
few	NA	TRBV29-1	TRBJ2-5	CSAIGIQETQYF	TGCAGCGCAATCGGGATCCAAGAGACCCAGTACTTC
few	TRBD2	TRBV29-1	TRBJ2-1	CSVAGLAGEHEQFF	TGCAGCGTCGCGGGACTAGCGGGAGAACATGAGCAGTTCTTC
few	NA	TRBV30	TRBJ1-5	CAWRGSGNQPQHF	TGTGCCTGGAGGGGATCCGGCAATCAGCCCCAGCATTTT
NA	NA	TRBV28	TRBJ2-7	CASSPGGGAKAYEQYF	TGTGCCAGCAGTCCTGGAGGGGGGGCCAAGGCCTACGAGCAGTACTTC
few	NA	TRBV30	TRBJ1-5	CAWRGGVSNQPQHF	TGTGCCTGGAGGGGAGGGGTGAGCAATCAGCCCCAGCATTTT
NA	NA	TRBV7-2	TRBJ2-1	CASSNSYEQFF	TGTGCCAGCAGCAACTCCTATGAGCAGTTCTTC
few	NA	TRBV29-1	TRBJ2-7	CSVRFSYEQYF	TGCAGCGTTAGGTTCTCCTACGAGCAGTACTTC
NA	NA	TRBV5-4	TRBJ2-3	CASSHRDASDTQYF	TGTGCCAGCAGCCACCGGGACGCCTCAGATACGCAGTATTTT
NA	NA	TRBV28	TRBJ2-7	CASSLPGSWGHSYEQYF	TGTGCCAGCAGTTTACCGGGTTCGTGGGGACACTCCTACGAGCAGTACTTC
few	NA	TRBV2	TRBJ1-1	CASSATGTTEAFF	TGTGCCAGCAGTGCTACAGGGACCACTGAAGCTTTCTTT
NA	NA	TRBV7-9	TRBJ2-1	CASSSGTLFNEQFF	TGTGCCAGCAGCTCGGGGACACTATTCAATGAGCAGTTCTTC
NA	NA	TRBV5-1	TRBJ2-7	CASSPGAGNYEQYF	TGCGCCAGCAGCCCTGGTGCAGGGAACTACGAGCAGTACTTC
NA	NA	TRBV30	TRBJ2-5	CAWSSSQETQYF	TGTGCCTGGAGTAGTAGCCAAGAGACCCAGTACTTC
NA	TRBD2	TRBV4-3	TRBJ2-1	CASSKAGGGEQFF	TGCGCCAGTTCCAAAGCGGGAGGTGGGGAGCAGTTCTTC
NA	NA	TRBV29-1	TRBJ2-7	CSVEGPRAHGRYEQYF	TGCAGCGTTGAAGGTCCCCGGGCCCACGGTAGGTACGAGCAGTACTTC
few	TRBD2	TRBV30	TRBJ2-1	CAWGGLAGSPSYNEQFF	TGTGCCTGGGGGGGACTAGCGGGGTCCCCTTCCTACAATGAGCAGTTCTTC
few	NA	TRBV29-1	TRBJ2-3	CSVVSGTDTQYF	TGCAGCGTTGTATCCGGGACAGATACGCAGTATTTT
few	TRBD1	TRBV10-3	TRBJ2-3	CAISPSTGGVKTDTQYF	TGTGCCATCAGTCCCTCGACAGGGGGCGTAAAAACAGATACGCAGTATTTT
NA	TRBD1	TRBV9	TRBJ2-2	CASSEQGARHTGELFF	TGTGCCAGCAGCGAGCAGGGGGCTCGCCACACCGGGGAGCTGTTTTTT
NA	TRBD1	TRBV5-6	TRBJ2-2	CASSSPRQGGTGELFF	TGTGCCAGCAGCTCCCCGCGACAGGGGGGCACCGGGGAGCTGTTTTTT
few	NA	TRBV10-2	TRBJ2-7	CASSRTSYEQYF	TGCGCCAGCAGTCGTACGTCATACGAGCAGTACTTC
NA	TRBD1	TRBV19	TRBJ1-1	CAARDRSSTEAFF	TGTGCCGCGAGGGACAGATCCTCAACTGAAGCTTTCTTT
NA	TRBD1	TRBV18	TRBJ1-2	CASAAIDREGGYTF	TGTGCCAGCGCTGCGATCGACAGGGAGGGCGGCTACACCTTC
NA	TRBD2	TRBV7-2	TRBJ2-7	CASSLAVGLGGEQYF	TGTGCCAGCAGCTTAGCGGTGGGACTGGGAGGGGAGCAGTACTTC
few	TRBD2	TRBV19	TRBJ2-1	CASSFLAGSNEQFF	TGTGCCAGTAGTTTCCTAGCGGGAAGCAATGAGCAGTTCTTC
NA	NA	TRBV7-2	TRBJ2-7	CASGMRAYEQYF	TGTGCCAGCGGGATGAGGGCCTACGAGCAGTACTTC
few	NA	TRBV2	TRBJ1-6	CASRPTSSYNSPLHF	TGTGCCAGCAGGCCAACCAGCTCCTATAATTCACCCCTCCACTTT
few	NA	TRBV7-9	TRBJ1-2	CASSLVRQSYGYTF	TGTGCCAGCAGCTTAGTCCGACAAAGCTATGGCTACACCTTC
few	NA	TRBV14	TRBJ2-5	CASSPGTQGTQYF	TGTGCCAGCAGCCCCGGGACCCAGGGGACCCAGTACTTC
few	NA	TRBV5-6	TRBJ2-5	CASSTTGTGETQYF	TGTGCCAGCAGCACGACCGGGACTGGGGAGACCCAGTACTTC
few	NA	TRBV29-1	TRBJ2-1	CSANDGGDEQFF	TGCAGCGCCAACGACGGGGGCGATGAGCAGTTCTTC
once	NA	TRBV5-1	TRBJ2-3	CASSRGPSDDTQYF	TGCGCCAGCAGCAGAGGGCCATCAGATGATACGCAGTATTTT
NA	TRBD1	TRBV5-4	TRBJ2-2	CASSYTGTGRTGELFF	TGTGCCAGCAGCTACACCGGGACAGGGAGAACCGGGGAGCTGTTTTTT
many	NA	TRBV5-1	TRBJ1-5	CASSLDGRENQPQHF	TGCGCCAGCAGCTTGGACGGACGGGAAAATCAGCCCCAGCATTTT
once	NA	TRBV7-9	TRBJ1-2	CASSLSWTYGYTF	TGTGCCAGCAGCTTGTCCTGGACCTATGGCTACACCTTC